The 26 T cell receptor beta chains given below trace back to one sample, sequenced in a study of cytomegalovirus exposure and HLA in healthy donors listed by TCRdb under 2017. Library construction relied on the immunoSEQ multiplex PCR assay. For the multiplex PCR, a mixture combining 60 forward primers for TCR Vbeta segments and 13 reverse primers for TCR Jbeta segments was used. Held by TCRdb, this immuneACCESS table contains in-frame sequences only and omits some clones. Under half of the omission traces to an unresolved V gene where checked; the cause of the rest is unknown. The table held for this sample gives around 39,000 clones. The top ten hold approximately 3.6% of the sample. The sequenced sample was PBMCs. Source of these receptors: a male donor in good health and CMV-seronegative.

The chain carries TRBV11-3 and TRBJ2-1, with D perhaps TRBD2 (5 bases). CDR1 and CDR2 from the germline V gene are SGHNT and YENEEA. This CDR3 is 14 amino acids long. V lost 6 bases to trimming and J lost 3 bases, with 12 bases between them. CDR3 DNA sequence: TGTGCCAGCAGTCCCGTTGGAGGCTACAATGAGCAGTTCTTC. The encoded protein is CASSPVGGYNEQFF.

V usage is TRBV2 and J usage is TRBJ1-5, with D maybe TRBD1 (6 bases). Germline V gene sequence: CDR1 SNHLY, CDR2 FYNNEI. CDR3 length: 15 amino acids. Between the trimmed V and J ends, which lost 10 bases and 7 bases, there was a span of 23 bases. CDR3 DNA: TGTGCCACTGCGATGGGTGACAGGCTGGCACAGCCCCAGCATTTT. Amino acids: CATAMGDRLAQPQHF.

This CDR3 reads CASSLAARGQYF. The CDR3 coding sequence is TGTGCCAGCAGCTTAGCGGCGCGCGGGCAGTACTTC. V and J are TRBV11-2 and TRBJ2-7; no clear D. The V gene's germline CDR1 is SGHAT and CDR2 FQNNGV. V lost 1 base, J lost 9 bases, and 10 bases lay in between. The CDR3 loop spans 12 amino acids.

V usage is TRBV15 and J usage is TRBJ1-1; no clear D. CDR3 length: 12 residues. The germline V gene encodes CDR1 LNHNV and CDR2 YYDKDF (reference sequence). Trimming took 5 bases from V and 8 from J, leaving 12 bases between them. The CDR3 loop reads CATSPYPGEAFF. CDR3 sequence (DNA): TGTGCCACCAGCCCCTATCCGGGGGAAGCTTTCTTT.

The V call is TRBV18, the J call TRBJ1-1; the match to TRBD1 covers 8 bases. The CDR3 covers 15 residues. V trimming: 4 bases; J trimming: 0 bases; junction bases outside the gene matches: 4. Germline CDR1 and CDR2: KGHSH and LQKENI. The CDR3 nucleotides are TGTGCCAGCTCACGAGGACAGGGAATGAACACTGAAGCTTTCTTT. As protein: CASSRGQGMNTEAFF.

Written as DNA, the CDR3 is TGTGCCAGCAGCTTAACAGAGAATGAGCAGTTCTTC. Protein: CASSLTENEQFF. This chain joins TRBV7-9 and TRBJ2-1; D gene uncertain. The germline CDR1 and CDR2 sequences are SEHNR and FQNEAQ (reference sequence). V was shortened by 2 bases and J by 7 bases, with 6 bases between the two germline ends. The CDR3 totals 12 residues.

The V call is TRBV5-4, the J call TRBJ2-7; D perhaps matches TRBD2 (6 bases). V gave up 10 bases and J gave up 0 bases, with 14 bases separating them. Per the germline V gene, CDR1 is SGHNT and CDR2 is YYREEE (reference sequence). The CDR3 contains 13 residues. CDR3 DNA: TGTGCCGGCCGGGACTCCTCCTCCTACGAGCAGTACTTC. Translation gives CAGRDSSSYEQYF.

The chain combines TRBV27 with TRBJ1-6; 10 nucleotides match TRBD1. The V gene end was trimmed by 2 bases and the J gene end by 15 bases; junction bases not matched to a gene: 13. This CDR3 is 16 amino acids long. The germline CDR1 and CDR2 sequences are MNHEY and SMNVEV (reference sequence). The CDR3 spells CASSLGTGAGISGLHF. CDR3 bases: TGTGCCAGCAGTTTAGGGACAGGGGCGGGTATTTCGGGCCTCCACTTT.

The J gene is TRBJ1-2, the V gene TRBV19; 7 nucleotides align to TRBD1. The CDR3 runs to 15 residues. Trimming cost V 5 bases and J 5 bases; bases outside gene matches: 11. Germline V gives CDR1 LNHDA, CDR2 SQIVND (reference sequence). The CDR3 DNA reads as TGTGCCAGTAGTGTAGGCCCCGGGACAGTTTATGGCTACACCTTC. Its translation is CASSVGPGTVYGYTF. The full variable domain, completed using reference TRBV19 and TRBJ1-2, is DGGITQSPKYLFRKEGQNVTLSCEQNLNHDAMYWYRQDPGQGLRLIYYSQIVNDFQKGDIAEGYSVSREKKESFPLTVTSAQKNPTAFYLCASSVGPGTVYGYTFGSGTRLTVV.

The CDR3 nucleotides read TGTGCCAGCAGCTTAGCCGGCAGGCGAAACTCCTATAATTCACCCCTCCACTTT. It yields the protein CASSLAGRRNSYNSPLHF. The chain links TRBV11-2 to TRBJ1-6; no definite D call. V lost 1 base and J 0 bases, leaving 13 bases between the germline ends. The CDR3 extends over 18 amino acids. The V gene's germline CDR1 is SGHAT and CDR2 FQNNGV.

The J gene is TRBJ1-1, the V gene TRBV5-8, with 7 positions matching TRBD1. Germline CDR1 and CDR2: SGHTS and YDEGEE. Trimming at V came to 5 bases and at J to 0 bases, leaving 4 bases not matched to a gene. The CDR3 consists of 14 residues. The CDR3 protein is CASRGGQLNTEAFF. For the CDR3, the DNA is TGTGCCAGCAGGGGGGGACAGTTGAACACTGAAGCTTTCTTT.

In DNA, the CDR3 is TGTGCCAGCAGTCCTCAGGGTTACGAGCAGTACTTC. Translated: CASSPQGYEQYF. This chain joins TRBV6-1 and TRBJ2-7; D might be TRBD1 (5 bases). The V end lost 5 bases, the J end lost 4 bases, and 9 bases lay between the germline ends. The CDR3 runs to 12 residues. Germline-derived CDR1 and CDR2 are MNHNS and SASEGT.

On this clone: The sample has other DNA sequences that encode this CDR3 too. V is TRBV19 and J is TRBJ1-5; TRBD1 is a possible D gene (6 bases). This CDR3 comprises 15 residues. Per germline, CDR1 LNHDA and CDR2 SQIVND (reference sequence). V was clipped by 1 base and J by 2 bases, with 9 bases between them. The CDR3, as DNA: TGTGCCAGTAGTATAGCAGGGGCTGGCAATCAGCCCCAGCATTTT. It is translated as CASSIAGAGNQPQHF.

This sequence joins TRBV4-2 and TRBJ1-5; the match to TRBD1 covers 7 bases. V gave up 0 bases and J gave up 4 bases; unmatched junction bases: 9. Germline V gives CDR1 LGHNA, CDR2 YNFKEQ. CDR3 size: 17 residues. The CDR3 sequence is CASSQDLPTGPNQPQHF. The CDR3 nucleotides read TGTGCCAGCAGCCAAGATCTTCCGACAGGGCCTAATCAGCCCCAGCATTTT.

The CDR3 loop reads CASLAKGQGSYEQYF. CDR3 bases: TGTGCCAGCCTCGCTAAGGGACAGGGGTCCTACGAGCAGTACTTC. The chain links TRBV25-1 to TRBJ2-7; TRBD1 agrees at 10 bases. V lost 8 bases, J lost 1 base, and 8 bases stayed unmatched. Germline CDR1 reads MGHDK; CDR2 reads SYGVNS. The CDR3 consists of 15 residues.

The chain recombines TRBV2 with TRBJ1-2; 11 bases agree with TRBD1. The CDR3 is made up of 14 amino acids. Germline V lookup: CDR1 SNHLY, CDR2 FYNNEI. The V and J ends lost 6 bases and 2 bases, in that order; junction bases with no gene match: 2. The CDR3: CASRGDRGNYGYTF. The CDR3 bases are TGTGCCAGCAGAGGGGACAGGGGGAACTATGGCTACACCTTC.

This chain connects TRBV11-2 to TRBJ2-2; D is undetermined. This CDR3 is 15 amino acids long. Germline loops: CDR1 SGHAT, CDR2 FQNNGV. V was pared by 3 bases and J by 4 bases, with 12 bases between. The CDR3 DNA reads TGTGCCAGCAGCTTTGGTGGCAGAAGCACCGGGGAGCTGTTTTTT. This codes for CASSFGGRSTGELFF. Full variable domain (rest looked up from reference TRBV11-2 and TRBJ2-2): EAGVAQSPRYKIIEKRQSVAFWCNPISGHATLYWYQQILGQGPKLLIQFQNNGVVDDSQLPKDRFSAERLKGVDSTLKIQPAKLEDSAVYLCASSFGGRSTGELFFGEGSRLTVL.

The gene calls are TRBV5-1 and TRBJ2-2, with 9 nucleotides matching TRBD1. J gave up 4 bases and V 0 bases, and 4 bases lay outside the gene matches. Germline V lookup: CDR1 SGHRS, CDR2 YFSETQ. This CDR3 comprises 16 residues. The DNA of the CDR3 is TGCGCCAGCAGCTTGGTTCCGACAGGGGGCACCGGGGAGCTGTTTTTT. Its protein is CASSLVPTGGTGELFF.

V is TRBV5-1 and J is TRBJ1-6; D unresolved. Trimming pared 5 bases from V and 4 bases from J, leaving 13 bases between. Looked up from germline, CDR1 is SGHRS and CDR2 is YFSETQ. The CDR3 is made up of 15 amino acids. CDR3 sequence reads: CASRQRGLYNSPLHF. The CDR3, as DNA: TGCGCCAGCAGACAACGGGGTTTATATAATTCACCCCTCCACTTT. The complete variable domain, with remaining parts taken from reference TRBV5-1 and TRBJ1-6, reads KAGVTQTPRYLIKTRGQQVTLSCSPISGHRSVSWYQQTPGQGLQFLFEYFSETQRNKGNFPGRFSGRQFSNSRSEMNVSTLELGDSALYLCASRQRGLYNSPLHFGNGTRLTVT.

The rearrangement joins TRBV5-4 to TRBJ2-7, with D tentatively TRBD1 (6 bases). Trimming stripped 1 base from V and 3 bases from J, with 20 bases between. The CDR3 is 17 residues long. Per the germline V gene, CDR1 is SGHNT and CDR2 is YYREEE (reference sequence). CDR3 DNA: TGTGCCAGCAGCTTGTACCAGCCCCTTCAGGGGCGCTACGAGCAGTACTTC. Translation gives CASSLYQPLQGRYEQYF.

The chain uses TRBV13 and TRBJ2-3, with TRBD1 as a possible D gene (7 bases). V lost 3 bases, J lost 6 bases, and 13 bases lay in between. The CDR3 runs 14 residues. CDR1 and CDR2 (germline): PRHDT, FYEKMQ (reference sequence). This CDR3 is CASSFRGAGDTQYF. CDR3 coding DNA: TGTGCCAGCAGCTTCAGGGGGGCCGGGGATACGCAGTATTTT.

The J gene is TRBJ2-7, the V gene TRBV6-5; a possible D gene is TRBD2 (6 bases). Trimming took off 0 bases at V and 5 bases at J, with 8 bases between the two ends. The CDR3 totals 13 residues. In germline, CDR1 is MNHEY, CDR2 SVGAGI. The DNA for the CDR3 is TGTGCCAGCAGTTACTCCGGGGGAAACGAGCAGTACTTC. This codes for CASSYSGGNEQYF.

The chain links TRBV11-2 to TRBJ1-1; unclear D gene. V shed 7 bases and J shed 3 bases, with 15 bases lying between them. This CDR3 is 14 amino acids long. CDR1 and CDR2 (germline): SGHAT, FQNNGV. CDR3 coding DNA: TGTGCCAGCAACTCTTGGGAGGATTACACTGAAGCTTTCTTT. This sequence encodes CASNSWEDYTEAFF.

CDR3: CASSLYSGTGNTIYF. The CDR3 DNA is TGTGCCAGCAGTTTATATTCGGGTACTGGAAACACCATATATTTT. The gene calls are TRBV27 and TRBJ1-3; D call uncertain. The length of the CDR3 is 15 residues. Germline loops: CDR1 MNHEY, CDR2 SMNVEV (reference sequence). V gave up 1 base and J gave up 2 bases, with 9 bases separating them.

The chain recombines TRBV18 with TRBJ1-2, with D uncertain. The CDR3 extends over 12 amino acids. The germline gives CDR1 KGHSH, CDR2 LQKENI. Trimming removed 2 bases at V and 4 bases at J, with 5 bases between. The chain's CDR3 is CASSPSRYGYTF. CDR3 nucleotide sequence: TGTGCCAGCTCACCATCCCGCTATGGCTACACCTTC.

V gene TRBV4-2 combines with J gene TRBJ1-3, with a weak D call TRBD1 (6 bases). In germline, CDR1 is LGHNA, CDR2 YNFKEQ. This CDR3 spans 17 amino acids. V was clipped by 0 bases and J by 4 bases, with 16 bases between them. CDR3 coding DNA: TGTGCCAGCAGCCAAGAGAACAGGGTTTTTAAAGGAAACACCATATATTTT. This gives the protein CASSQENRVFKGNTIYF.